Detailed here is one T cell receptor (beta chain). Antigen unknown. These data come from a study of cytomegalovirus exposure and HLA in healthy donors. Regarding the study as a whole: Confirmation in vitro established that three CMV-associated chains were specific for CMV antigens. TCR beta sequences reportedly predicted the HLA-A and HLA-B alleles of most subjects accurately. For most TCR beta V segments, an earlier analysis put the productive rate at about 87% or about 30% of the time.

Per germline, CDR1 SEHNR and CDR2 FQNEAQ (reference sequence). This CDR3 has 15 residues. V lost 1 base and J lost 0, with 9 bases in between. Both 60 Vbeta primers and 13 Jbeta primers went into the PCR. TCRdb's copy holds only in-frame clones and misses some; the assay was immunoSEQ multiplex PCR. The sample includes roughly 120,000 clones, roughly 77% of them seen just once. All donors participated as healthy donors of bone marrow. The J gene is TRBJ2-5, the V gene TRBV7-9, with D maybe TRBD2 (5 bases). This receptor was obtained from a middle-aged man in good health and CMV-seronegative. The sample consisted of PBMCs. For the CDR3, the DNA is TGTGCCAGCAGCTTAGGGAGGTACGACCAAGAGACCCAGTACTTC. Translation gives CASSLGRYDQETQYF.